This T cell receptor beta chain appears in the sequencing data of a study of beta chain features in type 1 diabetes. Each of the CD4+ naive, central memory, regulatory and stem cell-like memory populations was sorted via CD45RO/CCR7/CD25/CD127/CD95/CD27. Investigators reverse transcribed all isolated RNA, so they sequenced expressed TCRB transcripts. Clones were read by immunoSEQ multiplex PCR, and TCRdb kept only the in-frame ones, dropping some. The sample has about 190,000 clones, around 7.8% seen once. This clone was seen ten or more times. Its target is unknown. The CDR3 is made up of 13 amino acids. CDR1 and CDR2 (germline): SQVTM, ANQGSEA. V lost 7 bases, J lost 6 bases, and 9 bases stayed unmatched. The study, taken as a whole, reports: A closer apparent resemblance between naive, central memory and Treg TCRB repertoires was seen in patients than in healthy donors. Still unanswered here is whether HLA type influences TCRB rearrangement. Sequencing used cDNA, and cells with high TCR expression could therefore be over-represented. Type 1 diabetes patients showed a moderate but significant shortening of TCRB CDR3s in all four CD4+ subsets.

The TCR originated in a woman between 40 and 55 years old with type 1 diabetes. Sequencing input: central memory CD4+ T cells from blood. The rearrangement links TRBV29-1 to TRBJ2-3, with TRBD2 identical over 8 bases. The CDR3 bases are TGCAGCGGGGAAGCGGGGGTGGGCGATACGCAGTATTTT. Its translation is CSGEAGVGDTQYF.